This TCR beta chain was identified in a study of cytomegalovirus exposure and HLA in healthy donors. This clone was seen only a few times. The antigen is unknown. The donors were members of the validation cohort comprising some 120 subjects, separate from the approximately 670-subject first cohort. CDR1 and CDR2 (germline): SGHNT, YYREEE (reference sequence). Trimming cost V 0 bases and J 6 bases; bases outside gene matches: 8. CDR3 size: 16 residues. Study-wide findings and caveats: The classifier was said to identify cytomegalovirus status with high specificity and sensitivity. Within the 100 to 150 validation repertoires, first-cohort TCR clusters tended to co-occur, according to a later analysis.

The assay was immunoSEQ multiplex PCR, and TCRdb's table has in-frame clones only and misses some. The sample yields roughly 120,000 clones, about 84% seen once. Specimen: PBMCs. The clonotype was recovered from a woman aged 25 to 45 in good health and CMV-seronegative. The chain couples TRBV5-4 to TRBJ1-4; 7 bases match TRBD1. CDR3 protein: CASSLGGRRGDEKLFF. CDR3 in DNA: TGTGCCAGCAGCTTGGGAGGGCGCAGGGGGGATGAAAAACTGTTTTTT.